This TCR beta chain appears in the sequencing data of a study of blood T cell repertoires in COVID-19. Study context: Donors of Cohort 3 who recovered were those that had two negative PCRs, clearance, or symptom resolution.

Germline V lookup: CDR1 MNHEY, CDR2 SVGAGI. This CDR3 has 16 amino acids. Losses at the gene ends were 2 bases for V and 4 bases for J; bases not matched to a gene: 8. In the original analysis: Reference gene primer amplification gave estimated nucleated cell counts. Here immunoSEQ multiplex PCR was the method, and the copy in TCRdb shows in-frame clones only, minus some. The V and J calls and the clone size are those of that table, but D and trimming were determined from the DNA. The sample includes 200,000 to 250,000 clones, 70% to 90% of them seen just once. The chain carries TRBV6-5 and TRBJ2-7; 10 bases map to TRBD1. Sequencing used PBMCs or T cells enriched from blood (not recorded which). The receptor was derived from a woman between 45 and 60 years old in a cohort exposed to, infected with or recovered from COVID-19 (not recorded which). The CDR3 is CASSYAGTGVGYEQYF. DNA of the CDR3: TGTGCCAGCAGTTACGCCGGGACAGGGGTGGGATACGAGCAGTACTTC.